The clone carrying this T cell receptor beta chain turned up a few times. A TCRbeta library incorporating unique molecular identifiers was prepared. TCRdb re-analysed the PCR reads in MiXCR, keeping a single row per CDR3 protein. The sample has about 400,000 distinct CDR3 sequences, about a fifth seen once. Germline CDR1 reads DFQATT; CDR2 reads SNEGSKA (reference sequence). V was clipped by 5 bases and J by 4 bases, with 17 bases between them. This CDR3 comprises 14 residues. The data originate from a study of T-cell reconstitution after alpha-beta-depleted transplantation in children. Here the sequenced sample was PBMCs from the stem cell graft donor, taken from the stem cell graft. This sequence was found in a human donor who donated a stem cell graft to a child with acute myeloid leukemia. This chain connects TRBV20-1 to TRBJ1-1; tentative D call: TRBD1 (5 bases). For the CDR3, the DNA is TGCAGTGCTTGGAGTCGGGGGAGTAGCACTGAAGCTTTCTTT. This sequence encodes CSAWSRGSSTEAFF.